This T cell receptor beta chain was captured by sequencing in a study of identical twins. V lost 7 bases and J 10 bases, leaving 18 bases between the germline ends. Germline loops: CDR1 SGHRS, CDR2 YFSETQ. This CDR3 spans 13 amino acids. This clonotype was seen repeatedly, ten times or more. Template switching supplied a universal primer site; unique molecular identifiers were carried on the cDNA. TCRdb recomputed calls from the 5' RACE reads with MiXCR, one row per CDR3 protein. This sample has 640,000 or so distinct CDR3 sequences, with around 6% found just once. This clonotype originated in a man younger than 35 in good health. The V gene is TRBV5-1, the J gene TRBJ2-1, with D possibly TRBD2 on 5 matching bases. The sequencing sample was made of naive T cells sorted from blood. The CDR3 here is CASHWSEKREQFF. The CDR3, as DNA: TGCGCCAGCCACTGGAGCGAAAAGCGGGAGCAGTTCTTC. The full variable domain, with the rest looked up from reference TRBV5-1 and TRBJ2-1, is KAGVTQTPRYLIKTRGQQVTLSCSPISGHRSVSWYQQTPGQGLQFLFEYFSETQRNKGNFPGRFSGRQFSNSRSEMNVSTLELGDSALYLCASHWSEKREQFFGPGTRLTVL.